This paragraph reports one T cell receptor beta chain. Its matching antigen is unknown. This sample stems from a study of T cells in Graves' hyperthyroidism and ophthalmopathy. General study findings and limits: Within blood appeared most thyroid clonotypes that had expanded above 0.001. The model made its ophthalmopathy prediction, and onset followed a median around 6.5 months later. By a 13 V-J model, ophthalmopathy was set apart from stable hyperthyroidism.

TCR beta CDR3 regions were amplified from RNA transcripts. Carried out on the TCR CDR3, a first-round RT-PCR used the HTBI primer set. Each CDR3 protein is one row after TCRdb ran MiXCR on the multiplex PCR reads. The sample gives 500,000 to 600,000 distinct CDR3 sequences, 40% to 55% of which show up once; about 45% is in the top ten. The receptor comes from an adult woman with Graves' disease, either hyperthyroidism or ophthalmopathy (not recorded which). Specimen: peripheral blood or thyroid tissue (not recorded which).

CDR3 region: CSARGTSETQYF. In nucleotides, the CDR3 is TGCAGTGCTAGGGGGACTAGCGAGACCCAGTACTTC. The chain carries TRBV20-1 and TRBJ2-5; 9 bases line up with TRBD2. The germline CDR1 and CDR2 sequences are DFQATT and SNEGSKA (reference sequence). This CDR3 contains 12 residues. V shed 3 bases, J shed 5 bases, and the junction held 1 base outside the gene matches.